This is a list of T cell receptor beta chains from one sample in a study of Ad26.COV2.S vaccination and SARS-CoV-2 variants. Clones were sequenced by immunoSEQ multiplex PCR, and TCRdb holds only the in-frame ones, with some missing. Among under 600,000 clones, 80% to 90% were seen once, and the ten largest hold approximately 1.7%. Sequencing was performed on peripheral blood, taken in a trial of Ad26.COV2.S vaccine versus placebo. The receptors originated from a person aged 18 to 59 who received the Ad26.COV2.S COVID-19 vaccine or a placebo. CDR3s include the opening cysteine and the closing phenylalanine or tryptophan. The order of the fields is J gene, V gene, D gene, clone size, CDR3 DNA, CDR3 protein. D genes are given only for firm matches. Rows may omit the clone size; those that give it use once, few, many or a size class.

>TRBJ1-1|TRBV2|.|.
TGTGCCAGCCGAACCGAGGGGTCGGGGACTGAAGCTTTCTTT
CASRTEGSGTEAFF
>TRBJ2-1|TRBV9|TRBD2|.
TGTGCCAGCAGCGCCCAACTAGCGGGAGTACCCAATGAGCAGTTCTTC
CASSAQLAGVPNEQFF
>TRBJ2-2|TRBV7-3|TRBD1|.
TGTGCCAGCAGCTCCAAGACAGGGGCCGCCGGGGAGCTGTTTTTT
CASSSKTGAAGELFF
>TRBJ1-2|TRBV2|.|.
TGTGCCAGCACCCGGCGGGGGGCCCTTAACTATGGCTACACCTTC
CASTRRGALNYGYTF
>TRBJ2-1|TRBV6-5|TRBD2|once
TGTGCCAGCACTAGCGGGAGGGCGAATGAGCAGTTCTTC
CASTSGRANEQFF
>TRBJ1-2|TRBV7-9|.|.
TGTGCCAGCACACCTGTGGGGGGACTTGATGGCTACACCTTC
CASTPVGGLDGYTF
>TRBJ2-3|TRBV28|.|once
TGTGCCAGCACCATGATACAGGGACCTAGCACAGATACGCAGTATTTT
CASTMIQGPSTDTQYF
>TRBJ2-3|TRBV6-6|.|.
TGTGCCAGCAGAATCCGGGACTCCGGAGATACGCAGTATTTT
CASRIRDSGDTQYF
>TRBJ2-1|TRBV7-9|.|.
TGTGCCAGCAGCTTAGCGCTAAGGGAGCTGTTCTTC
CASSLALRELFF
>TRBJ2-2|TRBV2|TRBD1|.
TGTGCCAGCAGCCCGGGACAGTCGAACACCGGGGAGCTGTTTTTT
CASSPGQSNTGELFF
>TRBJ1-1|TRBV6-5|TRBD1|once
TGTGCCACCCACAGGGGGTTCACTGAAGCTTTCTTT
CATHRGFTEAFF
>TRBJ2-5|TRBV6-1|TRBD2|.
TGTGCCAGCAGTGAAGCTTTCGGACTAGCGGGGGGAGTAGGGACCCAGTACTTC
CASSEAFGLAGGVGTQYF
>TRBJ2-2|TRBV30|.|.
TGTGCCTGGAGTGGGACGGGGGAGCTGTTTTTT
CAWSGTGELFF
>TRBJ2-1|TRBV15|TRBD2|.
TGTGCCACCAGCAGTGGGACTAGCGGGTGGGGGGTAGACAATGAGCAGTTCTTC
CATSSGTSGWGVDNEQFF
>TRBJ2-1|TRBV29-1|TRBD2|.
TGCAGCGTTGGGACTAGCGGGGGGCGTAATGAGCAGTTCTTC
CSVGTSGGRNEQFF
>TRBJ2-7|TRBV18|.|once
TGTGCCAGCTCAACGAGCCCTGGCGTCCAGTACTTC
CASSTSPGVQYF
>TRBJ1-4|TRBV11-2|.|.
TGTGCCAGCAGCTTTGCAACTAATGAAAAACTGTTTTTT
CASSFATNEKLFF
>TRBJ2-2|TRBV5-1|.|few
TGCGCCAGCAGGGTTCCAGGCGGGGAGCTGTTTTTT
CASRVPGGELFF
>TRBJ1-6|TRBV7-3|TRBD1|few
TGTGCCAGCAGCCGCGACAGGGTTTCACCCCTCCACTTT
CASSRDRVSPLHF
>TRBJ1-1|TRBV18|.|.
TGTGCCAGCTCACCTACAGGTTACACTGAAGCTTTCTTT
CASSPTGYTEAFF
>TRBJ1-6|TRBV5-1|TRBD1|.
TGCGCCAGCAGCTTTGGGACAGGCACTCCTAATTCACCCCTCCACTTT
CASSFGTGTPNSPLHF
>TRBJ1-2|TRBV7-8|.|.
TGTGCCAGCAGCTTACGGCGTTCTTTCTGGTATGGCTACACCTTC
CASSLRRSFWYGYTF
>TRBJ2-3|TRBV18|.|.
TGTGCCAGCTCACCAAACGGAGGAGCAGATACGCAGTATTTT
CASSPNGGADTQYF
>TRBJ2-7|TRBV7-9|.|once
TGTGCCAGCAGCTTAAGTCTGGGATGGCCTACCCATACTTACTACGAGCAGTACTTC
CASSLSLGWPTHTYYEQYF
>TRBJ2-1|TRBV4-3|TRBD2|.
TGCGCCAGCAGCCAGCAAGCGGGGGGCTCCTACAATGAGCAGTTCTTC
CASSQQAGGSYNEQFF
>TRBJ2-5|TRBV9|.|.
TGTGCCAGCAGCGTAGGGGGTTCCGCGGAGACCCAGTACTTC
CASSVGGSAETQYF
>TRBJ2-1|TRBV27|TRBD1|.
TGTGCCAGCAGTTCCGACAGGGGGCGACACAATGAGCAGTTCTTC
CASSSDRGRHNEQFF
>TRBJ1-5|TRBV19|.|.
TGTGCCAGTAGTATGTTAGGGGTTGGGAGTCAGCCCCAGCATTTT
CASSMLGVGSQPQHF
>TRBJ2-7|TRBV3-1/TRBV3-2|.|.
TGTGCCAGCAGCCAAGGGGCGGGGTACTCCTACGAGCAGTACTTC
CASSQGAGYSYEQYF
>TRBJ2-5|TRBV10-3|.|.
TGTGCCATCAGTGAGTCTACAGGGGAGACCCAGTACTTC
CAISESTGETQYF
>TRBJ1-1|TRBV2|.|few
TGTGCCAGCAGCAGGGAAGGAAACACTGAAGCTTTCTTT
CASSREGNTEAFF
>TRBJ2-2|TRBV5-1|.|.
TGCGCCAGCAGCAACGCGAACACCGGGGAGCTGTTTTTT
CASSNANTGELFF
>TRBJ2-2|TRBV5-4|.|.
TGTGCCAGCAGCTCTCTCAGCATGGACACCGGGGAGCTGTTTTTT
CASSSLSMDTGELFF
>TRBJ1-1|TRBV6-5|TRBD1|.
TGTGCCAGCACCGAGGGGACAGGGTTGGCTGAAGCTTTCTTT
CASTEGTGLAEAFF
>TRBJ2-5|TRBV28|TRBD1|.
TGTGCCAGCAGTCTTCCGACAGGGGTATGGGAGACCCAGTACTTC
CASSLPTGVWETQYF
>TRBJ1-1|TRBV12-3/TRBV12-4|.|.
TGTGCCAGCAGTTTATCGGGCACTGAAGCTTTCTTT
CASSLSGTEAFF
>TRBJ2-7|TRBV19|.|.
TGTGCCAGTAGTATAACAACGACAGGAGCCTACGAGCAGTACTTC
CASSITTTGAYEQYF
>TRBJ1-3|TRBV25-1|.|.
TGTGCCAGCAGTGCTCTTTCCAGGGAAACCATATATTTT
CASSALSRETIYF
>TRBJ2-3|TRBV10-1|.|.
TGCGCCAGCAGTGAGACTAGCACAGATACGCAGTATTTT
CASSETSTDTQYF
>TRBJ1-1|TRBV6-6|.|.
TGTTCAAGCGAGGGGGACACTGAAGCTTTCTTT
CSSEGDTEAFF
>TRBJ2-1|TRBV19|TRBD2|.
TGTGCCAGTAGTCCGGAGGGTCTAGCGGGAGGGGTTGAGCAGTTCTTC
CASSPEGLAGGVEQFF
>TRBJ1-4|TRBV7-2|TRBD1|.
TGTGCCAGCAGCTACCAGCCGGGGACAGGGGACGCGGCGGAGCAAAAACTGTTTTTT
CASSYQPGTGDAAEQKLFF
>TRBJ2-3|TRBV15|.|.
TGTGCCACCAGCAAACCCACTGCCAGTACCCCTGATACGCAGTATTTT
CATSKPTASTPDTQYF
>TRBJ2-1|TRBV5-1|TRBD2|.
TGCGCCAGCACCCCCGGGGGGGGGCTAGTGGGACAAGCCTACAATGAGCAGTTCTTC
CASTPGGGLVGQAYNEQFF
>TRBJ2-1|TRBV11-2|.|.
TGTGCCAGCAGCTTGGCCGGGATTAAAACCTACAATGAGCAGTTCTTC
CASSLAGIKTYNEQFF
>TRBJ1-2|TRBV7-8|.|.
TGTGCCAGCAGCTTAAGGGCGGGCCAGAGGGCTATCTACACCTTC
CASSLRAGQRAIYTF
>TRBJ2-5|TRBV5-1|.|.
TGCGCCAGCAGCTTGGGTCAGGGGGGTGTAGAGACCCAGTACTTC
CASSLGQGGVETQYF